This TCR beta chain originates from a study of blood T cell repertoires in COVID-19. Study summary: Both acute and convalescent COVID-19 samples were obtained from the United States, Italy and Spain.

Measured with immunoSEQ multiplex PCR; TCRdb has only the in-frame clones, and not every one. The sample has about 500,000 clones; roughly 90% are singletons. In the case of this clone: An end of the junction does not agree with germline; a read error may underlie this.

The CDR3 has 9 residues. Per germline, CDR1 MGHRA and CDR2 YSYEKL. The participants were between roughly 18 and 90 years old and came from 24 US areas. Sequencing input: PBMCs or T cells enriched from blood (not recorded which). This TCR came from a woman younger than 30 who had recovered from COVID-19. The V and J genes are TRBV4-1 and TRBJ1-2; 7 bases agree with TRBD1. This chain's CDR3 is CAMGNRGHF. The CDR3 region has the DNA TGCGCCATGGGGAACAGGGGACACTTC.